A selection of T cell receptor beta chains follows, all from one sample in a study of cytomegalovirus exposure and HLA in healthy donors. The method was immunoSEQ multiplex PCR; TCRdb's version includes in-frame clones alone and lacks a portion of them. The sample holds 80,000 to 95,000 clones, over 85% seen once. The sample comprised PBMCs. Receptors were obtained from a woman aged 25 to 39 in good health and CMV-seropositive. Both conserved end residues are part of each CDR3. The order of the fields is V gene, clone size, CDR3 length, D gene, J gene, CDR3 protein, CDR3 DNA. A D gene is named only where the DNA matches it firmly. Expanded clones are given a class, and other clones once, few, many or no size at all.

v_call: TRBV28
clone_size: NA
cdr3_length: 17
d_call: NA
j_call: TRBJ2-1
cdr3_aa: CASSPPVLPLSYNEQFF
cdr3_nt: TGTGCCAGCTCACCCCCGGTGTTACCACTCTCCTACAATGAGCAGTTCTTC

v_call: TRBV5-5
clone_size: once
cdr3_length: 17
d_call: TRBD2
j_call: TRBJ2-3
cdr3_aa: CASSAAPGLGATDTQYF
cdr3_nt: TGTGCCAGCAGCGCTGCCCCGGGACTAGGGGCCACAGATACGCAGTATTTT

v_call: TRBV9
clone_size: NA
cdr3_length: 17
d_call: TRBD1
j_call: TRBJ2-5
cdr3_aa: CASSVGVGTGDQETQYF
cdr3_nt: TGTGCCAGCAGCGTAGGGGTTGGGACAGGGGACCAAGAGACCCAGTACTTC

v_call: TRBV7-9
clone_size: NA
cdr3_length: 15
d_call: TRBD2
j_call: TRBJ2-4
cdr3_aa: CASSLSGLGKNIQYF
cdr3_nt: TGTGCCAGCAGCTTATCGGGACTAGGCAAAAACATTCAGTACTTC

v_call: TRBV6-1
clone_size: NA
cdr3_length: 16
d_call: TRBD2
j_call: TRBJ2-3
cdr3_aa: CASSEGLAFSTDTQYF
cdr3_nt: TGTGCCAGCAGCGAAGGACTAGCCTTTAGCACAGATACGCAGTATTTT

v_call: TRBV9
clone_size: NA
cdr3_length: 17
d_call: NA
j_call: TRBJ2-7
cdr3_aa: CASSVGGDSVGSYEQYF
cdr3_nt: TGTGCCAGCAGCGTAGGGGGGGATTCAGTGGGTTCCTACGAGCAGTACTTC

v_call: TRBV18
clone_size: once
cdr3_length: 16
d_call: TRBD1
j_call: TRBJ2-2
cdr3_aa: CASSPWGQTNTGELFF
cdr3_nt: TGTGCCAGCTCACCGTGGGGACAGACTAACACCGGGGAGCTGTTTTTT

v_call: TRBV9
clone_size: once
cdr3_length: 15
d_call: TRBD1
j_call: TRBJ2-4
cdr3_aa: CASSGTGTAKNIQYF
cdr3_nt: TGTGCCAGCAGCGGGACAGGGACGGCCAAAAACATTCAGTACTTC

v_call: TRBV5-6
clone_size: NA
cdr3_length: 15
d_call: NA
j_call: TRBJ1-4
cdr3_aa: CASSLRAGVGEKLFF
cdr3_nt: TGTGCCAGCAGCTTGAGGGCGGGGGTAGGCGAAAAACTGTTTTTT

v_call: TRBV28
clone_size: NA
cdr3_length: 15
d_call: NA
j_call: TRBJ1-1
cdr3_aa: CASSFRGRGSTEAFF
cdr3_nt: TGTGCCAGCAGTTTTCGAGGCAGGGGAAGCACTGAAGCTTTCTTT

v_call: TRBV6-1
clone_size: NA
cdr3_length: 13
d_call: NA
j_call: TRBJ2-7
cdr3_aa: CASSVYTAYEQYF
cdr3_nt: TGTGCCAGCAGTGTTTATACAGCCTACGAGCAGTACTTC

v_call: TRBV4-3
clone_size: NA
cdr3_length: 15
d_call: NA
j_call: TRBJ2-3
cdr3_aa: CASSQDASGTDTQYF
cdr3_nt: TGCGCCAGCAGCCAAGACGCTAGCGGCACAGATACGCAGTATTTT

v_call: TRBV28
clone_size: NA
cdr3_length: 15
d_call: NA
j_call: TRBJ1-1
cdr3_aa: CASSAPMTGAAEAFF
cdr3_nt: TGTGCCAGCAGCGCGCCGATGACAGGAGCCGCTGAAGCTTTCTTT

v_call: TRBV7-9
clone_size: NA
cdr3_length: 17
d_call: TRBD2
j_call: TRBJ2-7
cdr3_aa: CASSFGTSGRKGYEQYF
cdr3_nt: TGTGCCAGCAGCTTCGGGACTAGCGGGAGAAAAGGCTACGAGCAGTACTTC

v_call: TRBV18
clone_size: NA
cdr3_length: 14
d_call: TRBD2
j_call: TRBJ2-7
cdr3_aa: CASSRAGGSYEQYF
cdr3_nt: TGTGCCAGCTCACGAGCGGGAGGATCCTACGAGCAGTACTTC

v_call: TRBV19
clone_size: NA
cdr3_length: 14
d_call: TRBD2
j_call: TRBJ2-3
cdr3_aa: CASQGLAEGDTQYF
cdr3_nt: TGTGCCAGCCAGGGACTAGCGGAAGGAGATACGCAGTATTTT

v_call: TRBV18
clone_size: NA
cdr3_length: 15
d_call: TRBD2
j_call: TRBJ2-1
cdr3_aa: CASSPSGRDSGEQFF
cdr3_nt: TGTGCCAGCTCACCCAGCGGGAGAGATTCTGGTGAGCAGTTCTTC

v_call: TRBV30
clone_size: NA
cdr3_length: 16
d_call: NA
j_call: TRBJ2-3
cdr3_aa: CAWSVRLADSHHTQYF
cdr3_nt: TGTGCCTGGAGTGTTCGGCTAGCTGATAGCCATCATACGCAGTATTTT

v_call: TRBV7-8
clone_size: NA
cdr3_length: 15
d_call: NA
j_call: TRBJ2-5
cdr3_aa: CASSLDRIPRETQYF
cdr3_nt: TGTGCCAGCAGCTTAGATAGGATTCCCAGGGAGACCCAGTACTTC

v_call: TRBV6-1
clone_size: few
cdr3_length: 13
d_call: TRBD2
j_call: TRBJ2-7
cdr3_aa: CASSMRETHEQYF
cdr3_nt: TGTGCCAGCAGTATGCGGGAGACACACGAGCAGTACTTC

v_call: TRBV5-4
clone_size: NA
cdr3_length: 12
d_call: NA
j_call: TRBJ2-5
cdr3_aa: CASSLRAETQYF
cdr3_nt: TGTGCCAGCAGCTTGCGAGCAGAGACCCAGTACTTC

v_call: TRBV19
clone_size: NA
cdr3_length: 15
d_call: NA
j_call: TRBJ1-5
cdr3_aa: CASSISGVVNQPQHF
cdr3_nt: TGTGCCAGTAGTATCTCCGGGGTTGTCAATCAGCCCCAGCATTTT

v_call: TRBV18
clone_size: NA
cdr3_length: 13
d_call: TRBD1
j_call: TRBJ1-2
cdr3_aa: CASSPGQGAVYTF
cdr3_nt: TGTGCCAGCTCACCGGGACAGGGGGCTGTTTACACCTTC

v_call: TRBV4-3
clone_size: NA
cdr3_length: 17
d_call: TRBD2
j_call: TRBJ2-2
cdr3_aa: CASSYEAGGWDTGELFF
cdr3_nt: TGCGCCAGCAGCTATGAAGCGGGAGGATGGGACACCGGGGAGCTGTTTTTT

v_call: TRBV7-9
clone_size: NA
cdr3_length: 15
d_call: NA
j_call: TRBJ1-1
cdr3_aa: CASSLASGRGTEAFF
cdr3_nt: TGTGCCAGCAGCTTAGCGTCTGGCAGGGGCACTGAAGCTTTCTTT

v_call: TRBV7-5
clone_size: NA
cdr3_length: 15
d_call: NA
j_call: TRBJ2-5
cdr3_aa: CARSSRRGYQETQYF
cdr3_nt: TGTGCCAGAAGCTCCCGACGAGGGTACCAAGAGACCCAGTACTTC

v_call: TRBV28
clone_size: NA
cdr3_length: 18
d_call: TRBD1
j_call: TRBJ2-1
cdr3_aa: CASSPFPRVRGPYNEQFF
cdr3_nt: TGTGCCAGCAGTCCCTTTCCCCGGGTGAGGGGGCCCTACAATGAGCAGTTCTTC

v_call: TRBV10-2
clone_size: once
cdr3_length: 14
d_call: NA
j_call: TRBJ1-2
cdr3_aa: CASSESGQSYGYTF
cdr3_nt: TGCGCCAGCAGTGAGTCGGGGCAGAGCTATGGCTACACCTTC

v_call: TRBV11-2
clone_size: NA
cdr3_length: 14
d_call: TRBD2
j_call: TRBJ2-7
cdr3_aa: CASSLGTSFSEQYF
cdr3_nt: TGTGCCAGCAGCCTCGGGACTAGCTTCTCCGAGCAGTACTTC

v_call: TRBV7-2
clone_size: once
cdr3_length: 16
d_call: NA
j_call: TRBJ1-5
cdr3_aa: CASSLGGRGGWQPQHF
cdr3_nt: TGTGCCAGCAGCTTAGGGGGTCGGGGGGGTTGGCAGCCCCAGCATTTT

v_call: TRBV14
clone_size: NA
cdr3_length: 15
d_call: TRBD2
j_call: TRBJ2-3
cdr3_aa: CASSQLAGVGDTQYF
cdr3_nt: TGTGCCAGCAGCCAACTAGCGGGAGTGGGGGATACGCAGTATTTT

v_call: TRBV7-2
clone_size: NA
cdr3_length: 13
d_call: NA
j_call: TRBJ2-7
cdr3_aa: CASSLGESVKQYF
cdr3_nt: TGTGCCAGCAGCTTAGGGGAGTCAGTGAAGCAGTACTTC

v_call: TRBV9
clone_size: once
cdr3_length: 15
d_call: TRBD2
j_call: TRBJ2-1
cdr3_aa: CASSVVGGSYNEQFF
cdr3_nt: TGTGCCAGCAGCGTAGTGGGCGGGAGTTACAATGAGCAGTTCTTC

v_call: TRBV5-1
clone_size: NA
cdr3_length: 14
d_call: NA
j_call: TRBJ2-7
cdr3_aa: CASSLSQGSYEQYF
cdr3_nt: TGCGCCAGCAGCTTGTCTCAGGGCTCCTACGAGCAGTACTTC

v_call: TRBV11-2
clone_size: NA
cdr3_length: 12
d_call: NA
j_call: TRBJ2-7
cdr3_aa: CASSLVGREQYF
cdr3_nt: TGTGCCAGCAGCTTAGTGGGGCGGGAGCAGTACTTC

v_call: TRBV28
clone_size: NA
cdr3_length: 15
d_call: NA
j_call: TRBJ2-1
cdr3_aa: CASKQAPLSYNEQFF
cdr3_nt: TGTGCCAGTAAACAGGCGCCCCTATCCTACAATGAGCAGTTCTTC

v_call: TRBV7-9
clone_size: NA
cdr3_length: 16
d_call: NA
j_call: TRBJ2-1
cdr3_aa: CASSFRLQSTKNEQFF
cdr3_nt: TGTGCCAGCAGCTTCAGACTACAATCTACAAAGAATGAGCAGTTCTTC

v_call: TRBV4-1
clone_size: few
cdr3_length: 15
d_call: TRBD2
j_call: TRBJ2-7
cdr3_aa: CASSQAGGLPYEQYF
cdr3_nt: TGCGCCAGCAGCCAAGCGGGAGGGCTCCCCTACGAGCAGTACTTC

v_call: TRBV19
clone_size: NA
cdr3_length: 16
d_call: NA
j_call: TRBJ2-5
cdr3_aa: CASTGGAPRVGETQYF
cdr3_nt: TGTGCCAGTACCGGGGGTGCTCCCAGGGTAGGAGAGACCCAGTACTTC

v_call: TRBV28
clone_size: medium-sized
cdr3_length: 14
d_call: TRBD2
j_call: TRBJ2-1
cdr3_aa: CATQLAGVSNEQFF
cdr3_nt: TGTGCCACCCAACTAGCGGGAGTATCCAATGAGCAGTTCTTC

v_call: TRBV12-5
clone_size: NA
cdr3_length: 18
d_call: TRBD2
j_call: TRBJ2-3
cdr3_aa: CASGSSPLAGGGSDTQYF
cdr3_nt: TGTGCTAGTGGTTCCTCTCCCCTAGCGGGAGGGGGGTCAGATACGCAGTATTTT